Listed below are T cell receptor beta chains from one sample, sequenced in a study of T cells after yellow fever vaccination. TCRdb redid the calling of the 5' RACE reads with MiXCR, one entry per CDR3 protein. The table shows 280,000 or so distinct CDR3 sequences, with 7.5% to 9.5% occurring only once. The sample was CD4+ T cells sorted from PBMCs, taken 5 days after the yellow fever booster vaccination. Source of these receptors: a man aged 18 to 30 who received the YFV17D yellow fever vaccine. CDR3s include the opening cysteine and the closing phenylalanine or tryptophan.

j_call | v_call | cdr3_aa
TRBJ1-4 | TRBV10-3 | CAIRRGVNEKLFF
TRBJ1-1 | TRBV25-1 | CASSGRGLNTEAFF
TRBJ2-7 | TRBV11-3 | CASSLGRVVQYF
TRBJ2-5 | TRBV5-5 | CASSHRGRETQYF
TRBJ1-1 | TRBV29-1 | CSVQGRLNTEAFF
TRBJ1-1 | TRBV7-9 | CASSSTGSNTEALF
TRBJ2-1 | TRBV5-1 | CASSRDGGRVAEQFF
TRBJ2-3 | TRBV7-3 | CASSLYPSGGTDTQYF
TRBJ2-1 | TRBV4-2 | CASSHLLAGGLDEQFF
TRBJ2-4 | TRBV5-1 | CASSLVRGLKNIQYF
TRBJ2-3 | TRBV2 | CASMGRGTDTQYF
TRBJ2-3 | TRBV10-3 | CATYGTDTQYF
TRBJ2-7 | TRBV7-2 | CASSLGDRGTYEQYF
TRBJ1-1 | TRBV18 | CASSPPDRGITEAFF
TRBJ1-1 | TRBV7-8 | CASSLAILGRRGTEAFF
TRBJ2-1 | TRBV6-5 | CATRTRDNEQFF
TRBJ2-3 | TRBV7-8 | CASSQGQDQRGLAGNTQYF
TRBJ1-1 | TRBV3-1 | CASSPSGTEAFF
TRBJ2-5 | TRBV25-1 | CASSEGGVAGPLGETQYF
TRBJ1-1 | TRBV6-1 | CASSEQGTEAFF
TRBJ1-2 | TRBV19 | CASSNPTGRPATYGYTF
TRBJ2-2 | TRBV7-9 | CASSETSATPPELFF